The 27 T cell receptor beta chains reported below all come from one sample, sequenced in a study of T cell responses to AZD1222 COVID-19 vaccine. The protocol was immunoSEQ multiplex PCR, while the TCRdb copy is restricted to in-frame clones and leaves out a portion. The table has around 150,000 clones, roughly nine tenths seen once; the top ten hold roughly 7.6%. The source was peripheral blood, collected 28 days after the second dose of the MenACWY control vaccine. These receptors came from an adult who received the MenACWY meningococcal vaccine as a control.

The rearrangement uses TRBV3-1 (or the pseudogene TRBV3-2) and TRBJ2-3; the D call may be TRBD1 or TRBD2 (6 bases each). The CDR3 has 17 amino acids. The V and J ends lost 1 base and 2 bases respectively, with 16 bases between them. Germline CDR1 reads LGHDT; CDR2 reads YNNKEL (reference sequence). CDR3 residues: CASSQVGGGTSTDTQYF. CDR3 nucleotides: TGTGCCAGCAGCCAAGTCGGGGGCGGCACATCCACAGATACGCAGTATTTT.

The gene calls are TRBV3-1 (or the pseudogene TRBV3-2) and TRBJ2-7, with D maybe TRBD2 (5 bases). Per germline, CDR1 LGHDT and CDR2 YNNKEL (reference sequence). The CDR3 is 13 residues long. With 3 bases removed from V and 2 bases from J, the gap between germline ends came to 8 bases. The CDR3 loop reads CASSQGVPYEQYF. The DNA of the CDR3 is TGTGCCAGCAGCCAGGGAGTTCCCTACGAGCAGTACTTC.

This chain connects TRBV27 to TRBJ2-7; tentatively, D is TRBD1 (6 bases). The CDR3 runs to 14 residues. Germline loops: CDR1 MNHEY, CDR2 SMNVEV (reference sequence). Trimming stripped 3 bases from V and 9 bases from J, with 18 bases between. The CDR3 loop reads CASSLLDRGTGQYF. The CDR3 DNA reads as TGTGCCAGCAGTTTGCTGGACAGAGGTACGGGGCAGTACTTC.

J is TRBJ1-2 and V is TRBV4-3; 7 bases map to TRBD1. The V and J ends lost 0 bases and 3 bases, in that order; junction bases with no gene match: 4. CDR3 length: 15 amino acids. Germline values: CDR1 LGHNA, CDR2 YSLEER. The CDR3, as DNA: TGCGCCAGCAGCCAAGATCGAGGACAGGACTATGGCTACACCTTC. Its protein is CASSQDRGQDYGYTF.

This chain uses TRBV12-5 with TRBJ2-3, with 11 bases fitting TRBD1. Germline V gives CDR1 LGHNT, CDR2 FRNRAP. Trimming removed 6 bases from V and 4 bases from J; junction bases left unmatched: 6. CDR3 length equals 15 residues. The CDR3, as DNA: TGTGCTAGTGGACCGGGACAGGGGGTATCAGATACGCAGTATTTT. It yields the protein CASGPGQGVSDTQYF. Together with reference TRBV12-5 and TRBJ2-3, the CDR3 gives the full variable domain: DARVTQTPRHKVTEMGQEVTMRCQPILGHNTVFWYRQTMMQGLELLAYFRNRAPLDDSGMPKDRFSAEMPDATLATLKIQPSEPRDSAVYFCASGPGQGVSDTQYFGPGTRLTVL.

This chain links TRBV4-3 with TRBJ1-2; 9 bases are shared with TRBD1. The V gene end was trimmed by 1 base and the J gene end by 4 bases; junction bases not matched to a gene: 1. Per germline, CDR1 LGHNA and CDR2 YSLEER. The CDR3 is 14 amino acids. In DNA form, the CDR3 reads TGCGCCAGCAGCCAAGCGGGACAGGGCTATGGCTACACCTTC. This gives the protein CASSQAGQGYGYTF.

V usage is TRBV7-2 and J usage is TRBJ2-1; no reliable D call. The CDR3 has 13 residues. Germline CDR1 reads SGHTA; CDR2 reads FQGNSA. Trimming cost V 5 bases and J 9 bases, with 14 bases left between them. CDR3 DNA: TGTGCCAGCAGCCCTCGGGTCTTGGGTGAGCAGTTCTTC. Its translation is CASSPRVLGEQFF.

This CDR3 is CASSLAQGASEKLFF. CDR3 DNA: TGTGCCAGCAGCTTAGCCCAGGGGGCGTCTGAAAAACTGTTTTTT. The genes are TRBV7-8 and TRBJ1-4, with 8 bases lining up with TRBD1. With V trimmed by 0 bases and J by 7 bases, 4 bases remained unmatched. The CDR3 is 15 residues long. Germline CDR1 and CDR2: SGHVS and FQNEAQ.

This clone was picked up one time. The chain is built from TRBV7-3 and TRBJ1-1; 7 bases align to TRBD1. V was pared by 5 bases and J by 4 bases, with 7 bases of the junction left unmatched. The CDR3 extends over 14 amino acids. CDR1 SGHTA and CDR2 FQGTGA come from the germline V gene. The CDR3, as DNA: TGTGCCAGCAGCCCGGTAGGGGGCGGCACTGAAGCTTTCTTT. As protein: CASSPVGGGTEAFF.

The chain links TRBV20-1 to TRBJ2-7; D is uncertain. Germline lookup yields CDR1 DFQATT and CDR2 SNEGSKA (reference sequence). Trimming shortened V by 3 bases and J by 7 bases, and 10 bases separated the two germline ends. The CDR3 has 11 residues. The CDR3: CSASAPQEQYF. The CDR3 DNA follows: TGCAGTGCTAGTGCCCCCCAGGAGCAGTACTTC.

V usage is TRBV11-3 and J usage is TRBJ1-4, with 10 bases fitting TRBD1. The germline gives CDR1 SGHNT, CDR2 YENEEA. This CDR3 has 16 amino acids. V gave up 5 bases and J gave up 6 bases; unmatched junction bases: 9. CDR3 sequence (DNA): TGTGCCAGCAGCAAAGGGTCGGGGACAGGGGATGAAAAACTGTTTTTT. Its translation: CASSKGSGTGDEKLFF.

The table lists this clone with a count of one. J is TRBJ1-2 and V is TRBV30; D call uncertain. This CDR3 is 15 amino acids long. Germline V CDR1 and CDR2: GTSNPN, SVGIG (reference sequence). Deletions cut 0 bases from V and 4 bases from J, with 15 bases between. CDR3 DNA: TGTGCCTGGAGTGTACTGGAGGTGTTCGGCTATGGCTACACCTTC. As protein: CAWSVLEVFGYGYTF. Supplemented by reference TRBV30 and TRBJ1-2, the full variable domain reads SQTIHQWPATLVQPVGSPLSLECTVEGTSNPNLYWYRQAAGRGLQLLFYSVGIGQISSEVPQNLSASRPQDRQFILSSKKLLLSDSGFYLCAWSVLEVFGYGYTFGSGTRLTVV.

CDR3 sequence: CASSLSGAQNTEAFF. The CDR3 DNA follows: TGTGCCAGCAGCCTATCCGGGGCCCAGAACACTGAAGCTTTCTTT. The rearrangement uses TRBV7-2 and TRBJ1-1; possibly TRBD1 for D (5 bases). V was pared by 5 bases and J by 1 base, with 14 bases between. Germline-derived CDR1 and CDR2 are SGHTA and FQGNSA. The CDR3 extends over 15 amino acids.

This chain connects TRBV29-1 to TRBJ2-3, with D perhaps matching TRBD2 (5 bases). Germline V gene lookup returns CDR1 SQVTM and CDR2 ANQGSEA. With 4 bases removed from V and 0 bases from J, the gap between germline ends came to 11 bases. The length of the CDR3 is 14 residues. CDR3 protein: CSVVLVPSTDTQYF. The CDR3 DNA reads TGCAGCGTTGTACTAGTACCAAGCACAGATACGCAGTATTTT.

The chain has TRBV30 and TRBJ1-6, with D possibly matching TRBD1 (6 bases). The length of the CDR3 is 16 residues. Trimming stripped 0 bases from V and 2 bases from J, with 11 bases between. The germline V gene has CDR1 GTSNPN and CDR2 SVGIG (reference sequence). The CDR3 is CAWSVAGDPYNSPLHF. The CDR3 nucleotides read TGTGCCTGGAGTGTGGCAGGGGACCCCTATAATTCACCCCTCCACTTT.

The chain uses TRBV18 and TRBJ2-7; possibly TRBD1 or TRBD2 for D (5 bases each). The CDR3 has 16 amino acids. Germline CDR1 KGHSH, CDR2 LQKENI. V lost 6 bases to trimming and J lost 0 bases, with 18 bases between them. CDR3 coding DNA: TGTGCCAGCTCTCTGAGGCCCGGGACGAGCTCCTACGAGCAGTACTTC. Its translation: CASSLRPGTSSYEQYF. Full variable domain (remainder filled in from reference TRBV18 and TRBJ2-7): NAGVMQNPRHLVRRRGQEARLRCSPMKGHSHVYWYRQLPEEGLKFMVYLQKENIIDESGMPKERFSAEFPKEGPSILRIQQVVRGDSAAYFCASSLRPGTSSYEQYFGPGTRLTVT.

Here the CDR3 DNA reads TGTGCCAGCAGCTTAACGGCAGGGGTGGAGACCCAGTACTTC. Its translation: CASSLTAGVETQYF. This chain connects TRBV7-3 to TRBJ2-5; possible D gene TRBD1, 6 bases. Germline-derived CDR1 and CDR2 are SGHTA and FQGTGA. The CDR3 spans 14 residues. Deletions cut 0 bases from V and 5 bases from J, with 10 bases between.

This clone was counted only a few times. This chain's CDR3 is CASRGEETQYF. The CDR3 DNA follows: TGTGCCAGCAGAGGTGAAGAGACCCAGTACTTC. The genes are TRBV5-4 and TRBJ2-5; no clear D gene. The CDR3 has 11 residues. Germline CDR1 reads SGHNT; CDR2 reads YYREEE (reference sequence). Trimming left V 5 bases short and J 3 bases short, with 5 bases between. Variable domain in full (rest from reference TRBV5-4 and TRBJ2-5): ETGVTQSPTHLIKTRGQQVTLRCSSQSGHNTVSWYQQALGQGPQFIFQYYREEENGRGNFPPRFSGLQFPNYSSELNVNALELDDSALYLCASRGEETQYFGPGTRLLVL.

V usage is TRBV2 and J usage is TRBJ2-2; 9 positions match TRBD2. Germline-derived CDR1 and CDR2 are SNHLY and FYNNEI. The V segment lost 8 bases and the J segment 5 bases; nucleotides outside the gene matches: 6. CDR3 size: 14 residues. DNA for the CDR3: TGTGCCAGCCGGTTGCTAGCGGGAACCGGGGAGCTGTTTTTT. Translation gives CASRLLAGTGELFF.

J is TRBJ2-2 and V is TRBV5-1; no clear D gene. CDR1 is SGHRS, CDR2 YFSETQ, per germline. The CDR3 spans 13 residues. The ends were cut back, 2 bases at V and 6 bases at J, with 8 bases in the middle. The CDR3 here is CASSFSLAGELFF. The CDR3 region has the DNA TGCGCCAGCAGCTTCAGTTTGGCCGGGGAGCTGTTTTTT.

The chain couples TRBV28 to TRBJ2-7, with D perhaps matching TRBD1 (5 bases). V gave up 1 base and J gave up 1 base, with 14 bases separating them. Looked up from germline, CDR1 is MDHEN and CDR2 is SYDVKM. The CDR3 has 16 residues. The CDR3 sequence is CASSLLVDSSSYEQYF. The CDR3 DNA reads as TGTGCCAGCAGTTTATTGGTCGACAGTAGTTCCTACGAGCAGTACTTC.

The chain carries TRBV6-2 or TRBV6-3 and TRBJ1-5; tentatively, D is TRBD1 (6 bases). Germline values: CDR1 MNHEY, CDR2 SVGEGT. CDR3 length: 17 amino acids. Trimming cost V 2 bases and J 0 bases, with 14 bases left between them. CDR3 nucleotide sequence: TGTGCCAGCAGTTACCCAACAGGGTCCTATAGCAATCAGCCCCAGCATTTT. It yields the protein CASSYPTGSYSNQPQHF.

The V gene is TRBV6-9, the J gene TRBJ1-5; maybe TRBD1 (6 bases). The germline V gene has CDR1 MNHGY and CDR2 SVAAGI. The CDR3 has 15 residues. V lost 8 bases, J lost 0 bases, and 14 bases lay in between. CDR3 region: CASPDGGLSNQPQHF. The CDR3 DNA sequence: TGTGCCAGCCCCGACGGGGGCCTTAGCAATCAGCCCCAGCATTTT.

The gene calls are TRBV18 and TRBJ2-7; D possibly matches TRBD1 or TRBD2 (5 bases each). V lost 0 bases to trimming and J lost 6 bases, with 12 bases between them. CDR1 is KGHSH, CDR2 LQKENI, per germline. There are 14 residues in the CDR3. CDR3 region: CASSPPGESGEQYF. DNA for the CDR3: TGTGCCAGCTCACCACCGGGGGAATCGGGCGAGCAGTACTTC.

The gene calls are TRBV24-1 and TRBJ2-2; 9 bases agree with TRBD1. V lost 1 base to trimming and J lost 5 bases; unmatched junction nucleotides: 7. The germline V gene has CDR1 KGHDR and CDR2 SFDVKD. The CDR3 totals 17 residues. The CDR3 DNA reads as TGTGCCACCAGTGATTTTAAACAGGGGGCGCCGACCGGGGAGCTGTTTTTT. It yields the protein CATSDFKQGAPTGELFF.

A few counts support this clone. The chain combines TRBV6-4 with TRBJ1-5; D gene ambiguous. V lost 8 bases to trimming and J lost 4 bases, with 3 bases between them. CDR1 MRHNA and CDR2 SNTAGT come from the germline V gene. The CDR3 extends over 10 amino acids. The CDR3 DNA sequence: TGTGCCAGCTCTAATCAGCCCCAGCATTTT. This translates into CASSNQPQHF.

In its sample, this clone was seen once. This chain joins TRBV11-1 and TRBJ1-2; no firm D call. Trimming pared 5 bases from V and 3 bases from J, leaving 10 bases between. Per the germline V gene, CDR1 is SGHAT and CDR2 is FQDESV (reference sequence). This CDR3 spans 13 amino acids. This chain's CDR3 is CASSPDGDYGYTF. CDR3 in DNA: TGTGCCAGCAGCCCGGACGGAGACTATGGCTACACCTTC. The whole variable domain, filled in from reference TRBV11-1 and TRBJ1-2, reads EAEVAQSPRYKITEKSQAVAFWCDPISGHATLYWYRQILGQGPELLVQFQDESVVDDSQLPKDRFSAERLKGVDSTLKIQPAELGDSAMYLCASSPDGDYGYTFGSGTRLTVV.